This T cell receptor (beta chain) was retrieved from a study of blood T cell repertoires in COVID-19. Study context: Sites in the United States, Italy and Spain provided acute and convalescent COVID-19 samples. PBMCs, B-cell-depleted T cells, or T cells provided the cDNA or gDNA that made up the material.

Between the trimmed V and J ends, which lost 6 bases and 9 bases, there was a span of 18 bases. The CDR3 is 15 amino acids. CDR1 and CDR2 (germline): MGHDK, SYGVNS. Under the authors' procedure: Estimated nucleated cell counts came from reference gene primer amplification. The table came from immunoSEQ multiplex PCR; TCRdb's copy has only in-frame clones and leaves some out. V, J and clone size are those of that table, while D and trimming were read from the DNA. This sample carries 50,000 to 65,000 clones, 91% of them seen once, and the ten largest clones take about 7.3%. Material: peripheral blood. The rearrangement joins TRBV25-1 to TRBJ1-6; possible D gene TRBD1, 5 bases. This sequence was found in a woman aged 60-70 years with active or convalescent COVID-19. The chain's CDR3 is CASRGVSWGVSPLHF. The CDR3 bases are TGTGCCAGCAGAGGGGTGTCTTGGGGGGTTTCACCCCTCCACTTT.